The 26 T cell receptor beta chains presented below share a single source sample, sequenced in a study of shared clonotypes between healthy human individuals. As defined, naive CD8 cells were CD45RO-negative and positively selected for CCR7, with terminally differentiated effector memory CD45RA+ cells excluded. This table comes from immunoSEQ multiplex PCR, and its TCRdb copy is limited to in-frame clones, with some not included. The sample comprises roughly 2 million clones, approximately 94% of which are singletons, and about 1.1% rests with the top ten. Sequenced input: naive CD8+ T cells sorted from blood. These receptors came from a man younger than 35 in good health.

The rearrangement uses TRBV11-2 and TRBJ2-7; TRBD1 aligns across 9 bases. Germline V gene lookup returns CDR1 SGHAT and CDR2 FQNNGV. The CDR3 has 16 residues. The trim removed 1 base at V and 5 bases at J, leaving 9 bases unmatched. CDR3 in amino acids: CASSLGPGTGRDEQYF. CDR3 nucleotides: TGTGCCAGCAGCTTAGGCCCCGGGACAGGGAGAGACGAGCAGTACTTC.

CDR3 sequence (DNA): TGTGCCAGCAGCTCCTGGCCTGGGGAAAAACTGTTTTTT. Protein sequence: CASSSWPGEKLFF. The chain couples TRBV5-6 to TRBJ1-4; D is uncertain. CDR1 SGHDT and CDR2 YYEEEE come from the germline V gene. This CDR3 comprises 13 residues. V lost 3 bases to trimming and J lost 8 bases, with 11 bases between them.

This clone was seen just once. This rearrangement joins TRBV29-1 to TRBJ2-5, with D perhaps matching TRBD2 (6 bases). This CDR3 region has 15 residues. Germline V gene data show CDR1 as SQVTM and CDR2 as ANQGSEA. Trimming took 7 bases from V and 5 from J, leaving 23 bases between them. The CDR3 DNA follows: TGCAGCGATCTCCTGGGGCAGGGAGGTATGGAGACCCAGTACTTC. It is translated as CSDLLGQGGMETQYF.

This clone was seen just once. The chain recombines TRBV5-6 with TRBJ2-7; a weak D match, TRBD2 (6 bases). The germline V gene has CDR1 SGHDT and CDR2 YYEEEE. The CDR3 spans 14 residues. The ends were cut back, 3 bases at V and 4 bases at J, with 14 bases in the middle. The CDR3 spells CASSYGLEGYEQYF. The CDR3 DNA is TGTGCCAGCAGCTACGGATTGGAGGGGTACGAGCAGTACTTC.

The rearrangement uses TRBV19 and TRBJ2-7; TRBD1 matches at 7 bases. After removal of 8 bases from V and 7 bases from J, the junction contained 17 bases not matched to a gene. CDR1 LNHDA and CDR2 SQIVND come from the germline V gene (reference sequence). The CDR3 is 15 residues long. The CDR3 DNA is TGTGCCAGTGCCCGACAGGGTCCAATTTATGGAGAGCAGTACTTC. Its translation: CASARQGPIYGEQYF.

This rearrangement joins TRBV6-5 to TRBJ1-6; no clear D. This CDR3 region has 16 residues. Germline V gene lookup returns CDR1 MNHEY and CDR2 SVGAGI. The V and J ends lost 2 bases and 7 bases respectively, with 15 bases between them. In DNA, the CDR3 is TGTGCCAGCAGTTACGGGAATGAGGGAGGCAATTCACCCCTCCACTTT. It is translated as CASSYGNEGGNSPLHF.

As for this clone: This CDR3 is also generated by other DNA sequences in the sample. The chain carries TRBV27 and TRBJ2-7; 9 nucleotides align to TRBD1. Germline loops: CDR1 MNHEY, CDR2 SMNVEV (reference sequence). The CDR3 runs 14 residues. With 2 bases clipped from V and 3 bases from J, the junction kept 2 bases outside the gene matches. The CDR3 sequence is CASSLKGQGYEQYF. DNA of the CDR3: TGTGCCAGCAGTTTAAAGGGACAGGGCTACGAGCAGTACTTC.

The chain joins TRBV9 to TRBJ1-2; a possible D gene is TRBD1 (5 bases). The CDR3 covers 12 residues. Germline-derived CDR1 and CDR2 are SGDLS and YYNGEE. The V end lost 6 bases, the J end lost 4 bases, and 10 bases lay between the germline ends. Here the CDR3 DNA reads TGTGCCAGCACAGGGCTCGGCTATGGCTACACCTTC. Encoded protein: CASTGLGYGYTF.

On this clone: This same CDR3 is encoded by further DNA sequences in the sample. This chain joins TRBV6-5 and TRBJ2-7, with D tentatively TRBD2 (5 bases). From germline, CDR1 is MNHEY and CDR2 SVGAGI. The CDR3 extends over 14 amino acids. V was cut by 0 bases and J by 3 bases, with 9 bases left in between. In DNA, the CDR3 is TGTGCCAGCAGTTACTCTGGGGAGCTCTACGAGCAGTACTTC. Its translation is CASSYSGELYEQYF.

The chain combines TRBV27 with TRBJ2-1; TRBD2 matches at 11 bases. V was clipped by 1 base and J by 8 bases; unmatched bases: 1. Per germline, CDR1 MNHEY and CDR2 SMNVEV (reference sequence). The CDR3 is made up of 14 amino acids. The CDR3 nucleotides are TGTGCCAGCAGTTTATTGACTAGCGGGGATGAGCAGTTCTTC. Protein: CASSLLTSGDEQFF.

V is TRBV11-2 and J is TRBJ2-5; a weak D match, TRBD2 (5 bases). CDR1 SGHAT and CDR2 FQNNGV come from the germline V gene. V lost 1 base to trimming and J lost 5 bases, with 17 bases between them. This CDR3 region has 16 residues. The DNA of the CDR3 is TGTGCCAGCAGCTTAGTGCGGCGGGCACGAGGGGAGACCCAGTACTTC. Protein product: CASSLVRRARGETQYF.

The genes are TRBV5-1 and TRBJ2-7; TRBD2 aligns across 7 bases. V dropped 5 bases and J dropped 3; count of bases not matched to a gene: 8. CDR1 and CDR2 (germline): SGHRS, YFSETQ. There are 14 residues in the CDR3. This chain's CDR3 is CASRPTSDYYEQYF. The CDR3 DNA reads TGCGCCAGCAGACCTACTAGCGATTACTACGAGCAGTACTTC.

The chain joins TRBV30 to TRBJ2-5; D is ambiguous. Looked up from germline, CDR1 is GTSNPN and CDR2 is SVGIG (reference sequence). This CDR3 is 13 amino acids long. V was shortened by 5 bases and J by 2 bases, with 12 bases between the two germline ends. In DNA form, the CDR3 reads TGTGCCTGGGCCATTCACTTTCAAGAGACCCAGTACTTC. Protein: CAWAIHFQETQYF.

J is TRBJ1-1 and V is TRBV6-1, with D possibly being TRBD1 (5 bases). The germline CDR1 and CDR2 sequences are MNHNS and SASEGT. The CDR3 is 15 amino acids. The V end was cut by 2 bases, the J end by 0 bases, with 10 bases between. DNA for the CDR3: TGTGCCAGCAGTGAATTCCAGGGATTGAACACTGAAGCTTTCTTT. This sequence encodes CASSEFQGLNTEAFF.

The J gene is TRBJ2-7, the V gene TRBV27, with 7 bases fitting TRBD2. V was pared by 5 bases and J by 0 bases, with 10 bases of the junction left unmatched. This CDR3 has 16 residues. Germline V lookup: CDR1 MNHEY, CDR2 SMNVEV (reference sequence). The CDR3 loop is CASSLQTSRSSYEQYF. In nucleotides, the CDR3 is TGTGCCAGCAGTCTCCAGACTAGCAGGAGCTCCTACGAGCAGTACTTC.

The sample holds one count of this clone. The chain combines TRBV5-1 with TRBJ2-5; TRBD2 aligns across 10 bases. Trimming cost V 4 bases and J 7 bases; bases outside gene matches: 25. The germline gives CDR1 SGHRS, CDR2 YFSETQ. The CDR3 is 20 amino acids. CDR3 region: CASSDPTAGEWASGGATQYF. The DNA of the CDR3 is TGCGCCAGCAGCGACCCGACGGCAGGGGAGTGGGCTAGCGGGGGCGCGACCCAGTACTTC.

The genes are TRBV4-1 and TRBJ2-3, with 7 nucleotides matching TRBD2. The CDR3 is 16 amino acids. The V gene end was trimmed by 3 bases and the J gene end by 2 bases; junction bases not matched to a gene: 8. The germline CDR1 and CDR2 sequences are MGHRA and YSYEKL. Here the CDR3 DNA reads TGCGCCAGCAGCCATCGGGCTAGCGGATCCACAGATACGCAGTATTTT. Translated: CASSHRASGSTDTQYF.

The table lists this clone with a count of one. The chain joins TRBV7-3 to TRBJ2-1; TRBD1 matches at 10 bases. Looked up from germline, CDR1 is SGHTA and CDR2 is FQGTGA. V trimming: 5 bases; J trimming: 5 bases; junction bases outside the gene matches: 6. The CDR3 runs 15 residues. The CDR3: CASSPSGTGDNEQFF. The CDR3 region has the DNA TGTGCCAGCAGCCCCTCTGGGACAGGGGACAATGAGCAGTTCTTC.

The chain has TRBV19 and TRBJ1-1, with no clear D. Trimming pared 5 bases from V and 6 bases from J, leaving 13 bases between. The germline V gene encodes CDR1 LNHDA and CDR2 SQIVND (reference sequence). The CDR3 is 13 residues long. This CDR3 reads CASSSREAAEAFF. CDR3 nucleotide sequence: TGTGCCAGTAGTTCCCGAGAAGCGGCTGAAGCTTTCTTT. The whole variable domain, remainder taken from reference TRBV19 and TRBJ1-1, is DGGITQSPKYLFRKEGQNVTLSCEQNLNHDAMYWYRQDPGQGLRLIYYSQIVNDFQKGDIAEGYSVSREKKESFPLTVTSAQKNPTAFYLCASSSREAAEAFFGQGTRLTVV.

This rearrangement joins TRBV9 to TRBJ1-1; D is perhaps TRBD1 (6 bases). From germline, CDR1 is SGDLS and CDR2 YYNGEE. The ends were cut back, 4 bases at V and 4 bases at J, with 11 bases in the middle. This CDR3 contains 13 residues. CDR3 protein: CASSPGVSTEAFF. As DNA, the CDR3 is TGTGCCAGCAGCCCAGGGGTGAGCACTGAAGCTTTCTTT.

CDR3 nucleotides: TGTGCCAGCACCTCGACAGGGGACAATTACAATGAGCAGTTCTTC. The encoded protein is CASTSTGDNYNEQFF. V and J are TRBV21-1 and TRBJ2-1; the table's D call TRBD1 went unverified against the DNA. TRBV21-1 is a recognized pseudogene. This CDR3 is 15 amino acids long.

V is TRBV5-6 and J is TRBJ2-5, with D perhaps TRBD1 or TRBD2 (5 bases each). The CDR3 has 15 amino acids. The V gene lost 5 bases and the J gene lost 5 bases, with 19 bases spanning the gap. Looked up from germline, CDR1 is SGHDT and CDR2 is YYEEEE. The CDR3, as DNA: TGTGCCAGCAGGCACCGGGACCAGACGGTGGAGACCCAGTACTTC. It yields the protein CASRHRDQTVETQYF.

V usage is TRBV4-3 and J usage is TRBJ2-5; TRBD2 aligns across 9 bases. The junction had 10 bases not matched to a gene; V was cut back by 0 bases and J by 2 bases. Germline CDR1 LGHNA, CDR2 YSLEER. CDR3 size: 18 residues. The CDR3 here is CASSQDLASGAIQETQYF. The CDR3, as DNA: TGCGCCAGCAGCCAAGATCTGGCTAGCGGGGCGATACAAGAGACCCAGTACTTC.

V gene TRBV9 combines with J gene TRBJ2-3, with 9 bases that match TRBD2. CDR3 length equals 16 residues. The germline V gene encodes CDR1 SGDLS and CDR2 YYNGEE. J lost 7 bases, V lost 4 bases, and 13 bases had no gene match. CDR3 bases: TGTGCCAGCAGCCTCCAGACTAGCGGCACATTAAATACGCAGTATTTT. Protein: CASSLQTSGTLNTQYF.

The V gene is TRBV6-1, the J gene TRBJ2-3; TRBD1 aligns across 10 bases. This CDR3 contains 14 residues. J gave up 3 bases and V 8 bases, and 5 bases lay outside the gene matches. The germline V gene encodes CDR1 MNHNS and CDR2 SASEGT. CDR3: CASALGQGTDTQYF. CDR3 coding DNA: TGTGCCAGCGCTCTGGGACAGGGGACAGATACGCAGTATTTT.

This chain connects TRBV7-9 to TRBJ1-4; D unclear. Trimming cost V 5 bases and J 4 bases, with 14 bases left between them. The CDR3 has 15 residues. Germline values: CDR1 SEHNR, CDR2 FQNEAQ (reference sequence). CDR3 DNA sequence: TGTGCCAGCAGCGACCCTGATTTGAGTAATGAAAAACTGTTTTTT. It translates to CASSDPDLSNEKLFF.